This T cell receptor (beta chain) was sequenced during a study of T cells after posttransplantation cyclophosphamide. The study's findings and limits: TRB clonality was highly associated with recipient CMV seropositivity and reactivation.

This clone was seen many times. The antigen remains undetermined. Libraries were prepared by immunoSEQ multiplex PCR; TCRdb keeps only in-frame clonotypes and omits some of them. Recorded here are about 22,000 clones, none singletons. The CDR3 has 15 amino acids. V was clipped by 3 bases and J by 0 bases, with 9 bases between them. Germline V lookup: CDR1 SGHTA, CDR2 FQGTGA. The sequence was collected from a woman in her 50s in good health, CMV-negative, and a related stem cell transplant donor. Sequencing was performed on PBMCs. The chain couples TRBV7-3 to TRBJ2-1; D call uncertain. CDR3 protein: CASSFQRSSYNEQFF. CDR3 sequence (DNA): TGTGCCAGCAGCTTCCAGCGCAGCTCCTACAATGAGCAGTTCTTC.